What follows describes a single T cell receptor (beta chain). Its antigen is still unknown. This sample stems from a study of post-analysis software for immune sequencing data. Background on the study: The disease courses covered relapsing-remitting, secondary progressive and progressive-relapsing multiple sclerosis.

General study results and limits: The five TRBV segments detected at higher frequency in patients than in controls included TRBV5-6, TRBV5-1 and TRBV20-1.

Unique molecular identifiers featured in each of the TCR beta cDNA libraries. Each batch of about 0.95 to 10 million T cells produced 400,000 to 650,000 cDNA molecules. From the PCR reads, TCRdb called clonotypes with MiXCR, one entry per CDR3 protein. The sample carries fewer than 700,000 distinct CDR3 sequences, about 40% recorded once. V dropped 4 bases and J dropped 3 bases, with 13 bases sitting between them. Per the germline V gene, CDR1 is MNHEY and CDR2 is SMNVEV (reference sequence). CDR3 length: 15 amino acids. The source is a girl aged 5 to 17 with multiple sclerosis. The chain carries TRBV27 and TRBJ2-4; possibly TRBD1 for D (5 bases). The sample was blood. The CDR3 is CASSSGPEGKNIQYF. The CDR3 bases are TGTGCCAGCAGTTCAGGGCCTGAAGGCAAAAACATTCAGTACTTC.